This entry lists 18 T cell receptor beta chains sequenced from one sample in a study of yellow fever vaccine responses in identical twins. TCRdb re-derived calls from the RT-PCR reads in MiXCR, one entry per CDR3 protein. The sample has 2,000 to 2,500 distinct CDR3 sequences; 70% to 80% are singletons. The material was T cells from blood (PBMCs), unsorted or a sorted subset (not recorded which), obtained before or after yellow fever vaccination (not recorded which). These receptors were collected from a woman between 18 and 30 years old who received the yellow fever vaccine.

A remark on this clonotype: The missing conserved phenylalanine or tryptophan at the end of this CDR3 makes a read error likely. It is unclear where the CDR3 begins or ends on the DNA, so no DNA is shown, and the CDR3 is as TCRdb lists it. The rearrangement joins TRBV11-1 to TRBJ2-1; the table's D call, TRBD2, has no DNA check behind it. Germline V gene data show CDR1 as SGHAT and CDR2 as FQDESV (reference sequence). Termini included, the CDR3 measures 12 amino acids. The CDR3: CASSSGLLPWFL.

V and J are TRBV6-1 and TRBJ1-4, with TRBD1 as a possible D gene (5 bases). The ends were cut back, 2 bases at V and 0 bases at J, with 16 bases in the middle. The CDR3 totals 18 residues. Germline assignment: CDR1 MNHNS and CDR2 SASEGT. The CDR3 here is CASSETWGTSATNEKLFF. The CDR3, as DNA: TGTGCCAGCAGTGAAACATGGGGGACTTCTGCAACTAATGAAAAACTGTTTTTT.

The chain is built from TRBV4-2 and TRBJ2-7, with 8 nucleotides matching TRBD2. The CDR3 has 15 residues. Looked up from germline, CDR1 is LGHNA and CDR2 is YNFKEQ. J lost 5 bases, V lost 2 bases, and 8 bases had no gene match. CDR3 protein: CASSQQFGGGDEQYF. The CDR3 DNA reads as TGTGCCAGCAGCCAACAGTTCGGGGGGGGCGACGAGCAGTACTTC.

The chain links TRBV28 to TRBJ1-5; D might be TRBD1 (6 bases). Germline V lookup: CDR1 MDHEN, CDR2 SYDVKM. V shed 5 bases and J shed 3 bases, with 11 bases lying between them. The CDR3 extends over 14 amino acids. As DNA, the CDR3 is TGTGCCAGCAGTCAACAGGGCTACAATCAGCCCCAGCATTTT. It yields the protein CASSQQGYNQPQHF.

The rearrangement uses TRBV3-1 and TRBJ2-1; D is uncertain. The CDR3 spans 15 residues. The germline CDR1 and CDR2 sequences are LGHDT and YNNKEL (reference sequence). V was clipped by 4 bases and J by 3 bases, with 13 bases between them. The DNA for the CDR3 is TGTGCCAGCAGCCGAGGAGAATTAATCTACAATGAGCAGTTCTTC. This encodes CASSRGELIYNEQFF.

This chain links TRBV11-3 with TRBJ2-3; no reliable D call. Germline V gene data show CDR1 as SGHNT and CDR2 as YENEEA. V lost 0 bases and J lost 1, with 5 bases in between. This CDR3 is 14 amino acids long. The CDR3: CASSLDSGTDTQYF. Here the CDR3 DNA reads TGTGCCAGCAGCTTAGATTCAGGCACAGATACGCAGTATTTT.

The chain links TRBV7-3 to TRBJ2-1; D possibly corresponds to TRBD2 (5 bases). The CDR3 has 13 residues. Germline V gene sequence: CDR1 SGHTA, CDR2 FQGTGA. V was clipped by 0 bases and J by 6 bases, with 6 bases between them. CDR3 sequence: CASSLTGVNEQFF. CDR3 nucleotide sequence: TGTGCCAGCAGCTTAACCGGGGTCAATGAGCAGTTCTTC.

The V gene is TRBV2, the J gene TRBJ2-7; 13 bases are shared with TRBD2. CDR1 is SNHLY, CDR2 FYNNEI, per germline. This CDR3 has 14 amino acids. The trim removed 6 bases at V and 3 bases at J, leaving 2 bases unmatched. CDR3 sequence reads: CASSGLAGDYEQYF. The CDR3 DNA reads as TGTGCCAGCAGCGGACTAGCGGGGGACTACGAGCAGTACTTC.

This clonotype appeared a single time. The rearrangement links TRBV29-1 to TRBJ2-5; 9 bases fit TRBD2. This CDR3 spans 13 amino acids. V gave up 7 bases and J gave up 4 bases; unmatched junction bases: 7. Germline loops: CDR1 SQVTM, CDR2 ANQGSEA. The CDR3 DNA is TGCAGCGGGGGTAGCGGGAGTGGAGAGACCCAGTACTTC. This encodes CSGGSGSGETQYF.

This chain's CDR3 is CSVEGSQETQYF. CDR3 nucleotides: TGCAGCGTTGAAGGATCTCAAGAGACCCAGTACTTC. The J gene is TRBJ2-5, the V gene TRBV29-1, with D unclear. CDR3 length: 12 amino acids. The V gene's germline CDR1 is SQVTM and CDR2 ANQGSEA. Trimming left V 1 base short and J 2 bases short, with 5 bases between.

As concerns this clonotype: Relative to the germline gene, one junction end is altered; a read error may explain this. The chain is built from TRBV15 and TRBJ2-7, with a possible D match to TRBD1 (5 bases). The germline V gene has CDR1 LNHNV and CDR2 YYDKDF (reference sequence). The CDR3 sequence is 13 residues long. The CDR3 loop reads CATSGDRTYEQYF. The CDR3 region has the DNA TGTGCCACCAGCGGAGACAGAACCTACGAGCAGTACTTC.

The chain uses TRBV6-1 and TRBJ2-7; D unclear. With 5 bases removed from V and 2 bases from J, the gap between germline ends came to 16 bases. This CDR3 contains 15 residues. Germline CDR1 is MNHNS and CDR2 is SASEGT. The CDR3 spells CASSPLGQATYEQYF. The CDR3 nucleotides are TGTGCCAGCAGTCCACTCGGGCAGGCAACCTACGAGCAGTACTTC.

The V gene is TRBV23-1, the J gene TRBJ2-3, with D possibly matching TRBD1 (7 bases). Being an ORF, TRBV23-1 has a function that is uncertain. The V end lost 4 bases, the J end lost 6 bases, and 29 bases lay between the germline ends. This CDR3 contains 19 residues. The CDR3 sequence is CASSRGLRQGGTAGDTQYF. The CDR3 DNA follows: TGCGCCAGCAGTCGTGGCCTTCGACAGGGTGGGACCGCGGGGGATACGCAGTATTTT.

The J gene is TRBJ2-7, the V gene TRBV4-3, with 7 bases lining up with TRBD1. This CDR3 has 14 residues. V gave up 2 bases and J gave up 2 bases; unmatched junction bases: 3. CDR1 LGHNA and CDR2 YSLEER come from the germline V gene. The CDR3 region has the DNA TGCGCCAGCAGCCAAAGGACAGGAACCTACGAGCAGTACTTC. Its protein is CASSQRTGTYEQYF.

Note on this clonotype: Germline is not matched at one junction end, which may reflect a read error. The CDR3 reads CASSLRTGGLYNEQFF. CDR3 DNA: TGTGCTAGCAGCTTAAGGACAGGGGGCTTGTACAATGAGCAGTTCTTC. The chain employs TRBV7-6 and TRBJ2-1; the match to TRBD1 covers 11 bases. Germline-derived CDR1 and CDR2 are SGHVS and FNYEAQ. The CDR3 totals 16 residues.

The DNA for the CDR3 is TGTGCCAGCAGCTACCCCGCGGCTAGCGGGTTTTACACAGATACGCAGTATTTT. Translating it yields CASSYPAASGFYTDTQYF. The chain recombines TRBV28 with TRBJ2-3; 8 positions agree with TRBD2. Germline V CDR1 and CDR2: MDHEN, SYDVKM. J gave up 2 bases and V 6 bases, and 16 bases lay outside the gene matches. The CDR3 contains 18 residues.

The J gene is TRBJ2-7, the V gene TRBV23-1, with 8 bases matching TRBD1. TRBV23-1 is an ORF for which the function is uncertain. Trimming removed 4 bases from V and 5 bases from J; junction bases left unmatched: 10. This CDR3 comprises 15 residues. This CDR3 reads CASSPCPGGWDEQYF. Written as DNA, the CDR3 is TGCGCCAGCAGTCCCTGCCCAGGGGGCTGGGACGAGCAGTACTTC.

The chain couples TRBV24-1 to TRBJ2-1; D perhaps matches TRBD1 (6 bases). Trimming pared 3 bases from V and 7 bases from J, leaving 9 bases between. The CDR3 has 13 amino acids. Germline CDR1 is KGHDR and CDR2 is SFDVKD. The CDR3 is CATSDVRGNEQFF. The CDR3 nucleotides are TGTGCCACCAGTGATGTCAGGGGTAATGAGCAGTTCTTC.